The 22 T cell receptor beta chains listed next were all sequenced from one sample in a study of PD-1 blockade in classical Hodgkin lymphoma. The time point was: newly diagnosed, previously untreated cHL patient sample. The authors enriched CD8+ T cells from thawed PBMCs via magnetic negative selection. Repertoires were generated with immunoSEQ multiplex PCR, while TCRdb's copy carries only in-frame clones and drops some. Counted here are 23,000 or so clones, 85% to 90% occurring once; the ten biggest clones make up about 7%. Sequencing was performed on CD8+ T cells from blood. The receptors here all came from a human donor with classical Hodgkin lymphoma.

J is TRBJ1-1 and V is TRBV20-1; maybe TRBD1 (5 bases). V was pared by 5 bases and J by 3 bases, with 7 bases between. The CDR3 has 11 residues. In germline, CDR1 is DFQATT, CDR2 SNEGSKA (reference sequence). The CDR3 DNA is TGCAGTGCTCGAGGGGACACTGAAGCTTTCTTT. Amino acid sequence: CSARGDTEAFF.

The V and J genes are TRBV25-1 and TRBJ2-5; D remains unclear. Germline values: CDR1 MGHDK, CDR2 SYGVNS. Trimming removed 1 base at V and 5 bases at J, with 11 bases between. The CDR3 length is 14 residues. CDR3 nucleotide sequence: TGTGCCAGCAGTGAATTCGGTCTGACGGAGACCCAGTACTTC. Translating it yields CASSEFGLTETQYF.

This clone was detected once. The V call is TRBV6-1, the J call TRBJ2-7; D remains ambiguous. V shed 1 base and J shed 2 bases, with 6 bases lying between them. The germline V gene has CDR1 MNHNS and CDR2 SASEGT. CDR3 size: 13 residues. CDR3 in amino acids: CASSEGRTYEQYF. CDR3 DNA: TGTGCCAGCAGTGAAGGCAGGACCTACGAGCAGTACTTC.

This chain joins TRBV29-1 and TRBJ1-2, with a possible D match to TRBD1 (6 bases). CDR3 size: 14 residues. V dropped 5 bases and J dropped 3 bases, with 16 bases sitting between them. Germline V gives CDR1 SQVTM, CDR2 ANQGSEA. The CDR3 bases are TGCAGCGTTACCGACAGGAGGCGTGACTATGGCTACACCTTC. Encoded protein: CSVTDRRRDYGYTF. The variable domain in full, with the rest retrieved from reference TRBV29-1 and TRBJ1-2, is SAVISQKPSRDICQRGTSLTIQCQVDSQVTMMFWYRQQPGQSLTLIATANQGSEATYESGFVIDKFPISRPNLTFSTLTVSNMSPEDSSIYLCSVTDRRRDYGYTFGSGTRLTVV.

This clone was found a few times. The genes are TRBV29-1 and TRBJ2-1, with D unresolved. Per the germline V gene, CDR1 is SQVTM and CDR2 is ANQGSEA. V was clipped by 1 base and J by 15 bases, with 13 bases between them. CDR3 length equals 11 residues. CDR3 nucleotides: TGCAGCGTTGAAGCCTACCCCGGGCCGTTCTTC. This encodes CSVEAYPGPFF.

The rearrangement joins TRBV4-1 to TRBJ2-7; TRBD1 agrees at 12 bases. The V gene's germline CDR1 is MGHRA and CDR2 YSYEKL. The V and J ends lost 4 bases and 6 bases, in that order; junction bases with no gene match: 10. The CDR3 spans 16 residues. CDR3 nucleotide sequence: TGCGCCAGCAGCCCCAGGGTAGGGACAGGGGGCGGCGAGCAGTACTTC. This encodes CASSPRVGTGGGEQYF.

The chain has TRBV11-2 and TRBJ2-5; 8 bases align to TRBD1. The CDR3 covers 15 residues. CDR1 and CDR2 from the germline V gene are SGHAT and FQNNGV. Trimming cost V 4 bases and J 5 bases; bases outside gene matches: 9. The CDR3 here is CASSSDRASGETQYF. The CDR3 DNA sequence: TGTGCCAGCAGCTCGGACAGGGCATCAGGCGAGACCCAGTACTTC.

The chain couples TRBV4-3 to TRBJ2-1, with 7 nucleotides matching TRBD1. This CDR3 contains 14 residues. Germline-derived CDR1 and CDR2 are LGHNA and YSLEER. With V trimmed by 1 base and J by 5 bases, 2 bases remained unmatched. CDR3 in DNA: TGCGCCAGCAGCCAAGTTCAGGGGGACAATGAGCAGTTCTTC. Its translation: CASSQVQGDNEQFF.

This clone is a singleton in its sample. The chain carries TRBV28 and TRBJ1-4; 10 nucleotides match TRBD1. This CDR3 is 13 amino acids long. Unmatched junction bases numbered 9, after V lost 6 bases and J lost 14 bases. Germline CDR1 is MDHEN and CDR2 is SYDVKM. CDR3 in DNA: TGTGCCAGCAGCCCGGGACAGGGGATATGGCTGTTTTTT. Protein product: CASSPGQGIWLFF. Drawing the rest from reference TRBV28 and TRBJ1-4, the complete variable domain is DVKVTQSSRYLVKRTGEKVFLECVQDMDHENMFWYRQDPGLGLRLIYFSYDVKMKEKGDIPEGYSVSREKKERFSLILESASTNQTSMYLCASSPGQGIWLFFGSGTQLSVL.

J is TRBJ2-7 and V is TRBV28; 7 nucleotides align to TRBD1. CDR3 size: 14 residues. Germline loops: CDR1 MDHEN, CDR2 SYDVKM. The J segment lost 4 bases and the V segment lost 4 bases, leaving 7 bases of the junction unmatched. CDR3 coding DNA: TGTGCCAGCAGTTATGAAGGGGGCGCGTACGAGCAGTACTTC. Protein sequence: CASSYEGGAYEQYF.

This chain uses TRBV2 with TRBJ2-6; D unresolved. V was shortened by 2 bases and J by 8 bases, with 10 bases between the two germline ends. In germline, CDR1 is SNHLY, CDR2 FYNNEI. The CDR3 contains 14 residues. CDR3 in amino acids: CASSETRSPNVLTF. CDR3 in DNA: TGTGCCAGCAGTGAAACAAGGTCACCCAACGTCCTGACTTTC.

This chain's CDR3 is CASSVWGENYNEQFF. For the CDR3, the DNA is TGTGCCAGCAGCGTATGGGGGGAAAACTACAATGAGCAGTTCTTC. The chain has TRBV9 and TRBJ2-1; maybe TRBD2 (6 bases). Trimming removed 1 base at V and 3 bases at J, with 11 bases between. CDR1 and CDR2 from the germline V gene are SGDLS and YYNGEE. This CDR3 has 15 amino acids.

The chain is built from TRBV28 and TRBJ1-2, with D maybe TRBD1 (6 bases). Germline V CDR1 and CDR2: MDHEN, SYDVKM. The CDR3 loop spans 17 amino acids. Trimming stripped 4 bases from V and 4 bases from J, with 22 bases between. CDR3 nucleotides: TGTGCCAGCAGTTACACAGGGATCGATTCACCCTTCTATGGCTACACCTTC. Its protein is CASSYTGIDSPFYGYTF.

The chain carries TRBV4-1 and TRBJ2-7; no reliable D call. The germline gives CDR1 MGHRA, CDR2 YSYEKL. The CDR3 sequence is 14 residues long. The ends were cut back, 4 bases at V and 0 bases at J, with 10 bases in the middle. This CDR3 reads CASSPRPSSYEQYF. As DNA, the CDR3 is TGCGCCAGCAGCCCCAGGCCCAGCTCCTACGAGCAGTACTTC.

The genes are TRBV4-1 and TRBJ2-5; D is tentatively TRBD1 or TRBD2 (5 bases each). The CDR3 extends over 15 amino acids. V gave up 0 bases and J gave up 11 bases, with 19 bases separating them. Germline V gene lookup returns CDR1 MGHRA and CDR2 YSYEKL. The CDR3 DNA follows: TGCGCCAGCAGCCAAGATTTTACACCCCTGGGGGAGCAGTACTTC. Amino acids: CASSQDFTPLGEQYF.

Written as DNA, the CDR3 is TGCGCCAGCAGCGGCGGGACAGGTAACTACGAGCAGTACTTC. Protein: CASSGGTGNYEQYF. V gene TRBV5-1 combines with J gene TRBJ2-7; 8 positions match TRBD1. The trim removed 4 bases at V and 3 bases at J, leaving 6 bases unmatched. The CDR3 has 14 amino acids. The V gene's germline CDR1 is SGHRS and CDR2 YFSETQ. Variable domain in full (rest from reference TRBV5-1 and TRBJ2-7): KAGVTQTPRYLIKTRGQQVTLSCSPISGHRSVSWYQQTPGQGLQFLFEYFSETQRNKGNFPGRFSGRQFSNSRSEMNVSTLELGDSALYLCASSGGTGNYEQYFGPGTRLTVT.

This chain uses TRBV9 with TRBJ1-6; 9 bases line up with TRBD1. Losses at the gene ends were 4 bases for V and 7 bases for J; bases not matched to a gene: 9. Germline V gene lookup returns CDR1 SGDLS and CDR2 YYNGEE. The CDR3 contains 16 residues. CDR3 sequence reads: CASSPGTGRINSPLHF. For the CDR3, the DNA is TGTGCCAGCAGCCCCGGGACAGGGAGGATCAATTCACCCCTCCACTTT. The full variable domain, in which reference TRBV9 and TRBJ1-6 provide the parts outside the CDR3, is DSGVTQTPKHLITATGQRVTLRCSPRSGDLSVYWYQQSLDQGLQFLIQYYNGEERAKGNILERFSAQQFPDLHSELNLSSLELGDSALYFCASSPGTGRINSPLHFGNGTRLTVT.

This chain links TRBV5-4 with TRBJ2-7; weak D call: TRBD2 (5 bases). The CDR3 loop spans 12 amino acids. Deletions cut 2 bases from V and 5 bases from J, with 8 bases between. Germline CDR1 and CDR2: SGHNT and YYREEE (reference sequence). CDR3 nucleotides: TGTGCCAGCAGCTTTCCCGGGGACGAGCAGTACTTC. This encodes CASSFPGDEQYF.

The chain links TRBV27 to TRBJ2-1; TRBD2 is a possible D gene (6 bases). The CDR3 runs 15 residues. The germline gives CDR1 MNHEY, CDR2 SMNVEV (reference sequence). Trimming removed 0 bases at V and 5 bases at J, with 11 bases between. The CDR3 nucleotides read TGTGCCAGCAGTTTATCGCCGGGAGCGGACAATGAGCAGTTCTTC. It translates to CASSLSPGADNEQFF.

V gene TRBV7-8 combines with J gene TRBJ2-5; 8 bases match TRBD2. After removal of 9 bases from V and 4 bases from J, the junction contained 4 bases not matched to a gene. Germline V gene data show CDR1 as SGHVS and CDR2 as FQNEAQ. The CDR3 loop spans 12 amino acids. The CDR3 sequence is CASSGGLETQYF. The CDR3 nucleotides read TGTGCCAGTTCGGGGGGGCTAGAGACCCAGTACTTC. Drawing the rest from reference TRBV7-8 and TRBJ2-5, the complete variable domain is GAGVSQSPRYKVAKRGQDVALRCDPISGHVSLFWYQQALGQGPEFLTYFQNEAQLDKSGLPSDRFFAERPEGSVSTLKIQRTQQEDSAVYLCASSGGLETQYFGPGTRLLVL.

This clone has just one count. This chain joins TRBV2 and TRBJ1-2, with D unresolved. Germline V CDR1 and CDR2: SNHLY, FYNNEI. Between the trimmed V and J ends, which lost 6 bases and 1 base, there was a span of 18 bases. The CDR3 has 16 amino acids. The CDR3 protein is CASRDVLGDFNYGYTF. CDR3 nucleotides: TGTGCCAGCAGAGACGTCCTTGGGGATTTTAACTATGGCTACACCTTC.

The chain recombines TRBV4-2 with TRBJ1-1, with D maybe TRBD1 (5 bases). The CDR3 covers 15 residues. CDR1 and CDR2 (germline): LGHNA, YNFKEQ. The V end was cut by 4 bases, the J end by 4 bases, with 16 bases between. CDR3 DNA sequence: TGTGCCAGCAGCCCCGTAGGGGCCGCGACCACTGAAGCTTTCTTT. Translation gives CASSPVGAATTEAFF.